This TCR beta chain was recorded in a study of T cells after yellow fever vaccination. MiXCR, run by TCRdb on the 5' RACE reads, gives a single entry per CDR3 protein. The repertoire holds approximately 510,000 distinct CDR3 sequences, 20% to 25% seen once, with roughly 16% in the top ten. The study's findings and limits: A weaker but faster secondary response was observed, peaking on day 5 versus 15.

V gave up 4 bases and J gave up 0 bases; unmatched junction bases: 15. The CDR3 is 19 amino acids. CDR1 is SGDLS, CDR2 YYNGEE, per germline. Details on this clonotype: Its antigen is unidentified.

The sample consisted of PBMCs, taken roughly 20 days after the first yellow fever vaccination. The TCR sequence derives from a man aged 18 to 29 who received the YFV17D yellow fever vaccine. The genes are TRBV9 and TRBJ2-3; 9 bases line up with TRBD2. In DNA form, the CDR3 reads TGTGCCAGCAGCAGAGGGCGGGGGGGCCTTCCGGCTAGCACAGATACGCAGTATTTT. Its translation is CASSRGRGGLPASTDTQYF.